A single sample gave rise to the 18 T cell receptor beta chains below, sequenced in a study of OX40 agonist ivuxolimab in advanced cancers. Some clones are missing from TCRdb's copy, which holds only in-frame ones; the method was immunoSEQ multiplex PCR. The data contain around 100,000 clones, roughly 95% of them seen just once; the ten biggest clones take up 2% to 2.5%. This material consisted of CD4+ or CD8+ T cells sorted from blood, taken in a trial of the OX40 agonist ivuxolimab. The receptors here all came from an adult with an advanced solid tumor such as melanoma, head and neck, liver or kidney cancer.

The V call is TRBV5-5, the J call TRBJ2-2, with D unresolved. The ends were cut back, 4 bases at V and 5 bases at J, with 12 bases in the middle. The CDR3 has 14 residues. Germline V gene lookup returns CDR1 SGHKS and CDR2 YYEKEE (reference sequence). The CDR3 DNA is TGTGCCAGCAGCCGTGGGGTGGAGACCGGGGAGCTGTTTTTT. The encoded protein is CASSRGVETGELFF.

This chain connects TRBV19 to TRBJ1-2; D may be TRBD1 (6 bases). Deletions cut 4 bases from V and 8 bases from J, with 17 bases between. The CDR3 runs 14 residues. Looked up from germline, CDR1 is LNHDA and CDR2 is SQIVND (reference sequence). CDR3 DNA sequence: TGTGCCAGTAGTAGCCACGCAGGGGCGCGCGGCTACACCTTC. Translation: CASSSHAGARGYTF.

The chain recombines TRBV5-1 with TRBJ2-1, with no clear D. V lost 0 bases and J lost 3, with 7 bases in between. The CDR3 consists of 14 residues. Germline V lookup: CDR1 SGHRS, CDR2 YFSETQ. The CDR3 sequence is CASSLVSYYNEQFF. As DNA, the CDR3 is TGCGCCAGCAGCTTGGTATCCTACTACAATGAGCAGTTCTTC.

The J gene is TRBJ2-7, the V gene TRBV7-3, with 11 bases that match TRBD1. Germline trimming cut 3 bases from V and 2 bases from J; bases unmatched to any gene: 0. The CDR3 contains 14 residues. The germline gives CDR1 SGHTA, CDR2 FQGTGA. The CDR3 region is CASSLGQGAYEQYF. CDR3 nucleotides: TGTGCCAGCAGCTTGGGACAGGGGGCCTACGAGCAGTACTTC.

The rearrangement links TRBV11-2 to TRBJ2-3, with D unresolved. V lost 2 bases and J 5 bases, leaving 17 bases between the germline ends. This CDR3 contains 16 residues. Germline lookup yields CDR1 SGHAT and CDR2 FQNNGV. The CDR3 is CASSLSSPGPLDTQYF. The CDR3 nucleotides read TGTGCCAGCAGCTTATCCTCCCCTGGACCGCTAGATACGCAGTATTTT.

This chain connects TRBV7-9 to TRBJ1-3; a possible D gene is TRBD1 (5 bases). Per the germline V gene, CDR1 is SEHNR and CDR2 is FQNEAQ (reference sequence). The CDR3 totals 15 residues. The V end was cut by 4 bases, the J end by 2 bases, with 12 bases between. Here the CDR3 reads CASSSGTTAGNTIYF. The DNA for the CDR3 is TGTGCCAGCAGCTCCGGGACGACCGCTGGAAACACCATATATTTT.

The chain combines TRBV27 with TRBJ2-6, with 7 bases fitting TRBD1. The V and J ends lost 8 bases and 8 bases, in that order; junction bases with no gene match: 12. This CDR3 contains 15 residues. Germline V gene data show CDR1 as MNHEY and CDR2 as SMNVEV (reference sequence). This CDR3 is CASHSSWDRSNVLTF. The CDR3 region has the DNA TGTGCCAGCCACTCTAGTTGGGACAGATCCAACGTCCTGACTTTC.

The chain employs TRBV19 and TRBJ2-7; D remains unclear. The CDR3 covers 15 residues. Germline CDR1 LNHDA, CDR2 SQIVND (reference sequence). V dropped 3 bases and J dropped 0 bases, with 12 bases sitting between them. In nucleotides, the CDR3 is TGTGCCAGTAGTATTATGGCCCCCTTCTCCTACGAGCAGTACTTC. It specifies CASSIMAPFSYEQYF.

V and J are TRBV6-1 and TRBJ2-7, with D unclear. The CDR3 spans 10 residues. From germline, CDR1 is MNHNS and CDR2 SASEGT. The V and J ends lost 6 bases and 8 bases respectively, with 8 bases between them. In DNA, the CDR3 is TGTGCCAGCAGACTCGGCCAGCAGTACTTC. Its translation: CASRLGQQYF.

The gene calls are TRBV7-8 and TRBJ2-7; 7 bases are a match to TRBD2. The CDR3 has 13 amino acids. The V gene end was trimmed by 3 bases and the J gene end by 2 bases; junction bases not matched to a gene: 1. CDR1 is SGHVS, CDR2 FQNEAQ, per germline. The CDR3 nucleotides are TGTGCCAGCAGCTTGCGGGAGACCTACGAGCAGTACTTC. Amino acid sequence: CASSLRETYEQYF.

V gene TRBV28 combines with J gene TRBJ1-4; weak D call: TRBD1 (5 bases). The germline CDR1 and CDR2 sequences are MDHEN and SYDVKM. Trimming took 6 bases from V and 7 from J, leaving 21 bases between them. The CDR3 has 16 amino acids. CDR3 sequence: CASRALGGSAVEKLFF. DNA for the CDR3: TGTGCCAGCAGGGCCCTCGGGGGGTCGGCGGTTGAAAAACTGTTTTTT. Filled out from reference TRBV28 and TRBJ1-4, the complete variable domain reads DVKVTQSSRYLVKRTGEKVFLECVQDMDHENMFWYRQDPGLGLRLIYFSYDVKMKEKGDIPEGYSVSREKKERFSLILESASTNQTSMYLCASRALGGSAVEKLFFGSGTQLSVL.

The chain combines TRBV7-3 with TRBJ2-3; possibly TRBD2 for D (6 bases). The CDR3 is 16 amino acids. Between the trimmed V and J ends, which lost 5 bases and 2 bases, there was a span of 17 bases. Germline V gives CDR1 SGHTA, CDR2 FQGTGA. CDR3 amino acids: CASSPIPSEPTDTQYF. For the CDR3, the DNA is TGTGCCAGCAGCCCGATTCCTAGCGAACCCACAGATACGCAGTATTTT.

The gene calls are TRBV5-1 and TRBJ2-1; the match to TRBD2 covers 12 bases. This CDR3 spans 16 amino acids. The germline gives CDR1 SGHRS, CDR2 YFSETQ. V lost 0 bases to trimming and J lost 4 bases; unmatched junction nucleotides: 2. CDR3 loop: CASSLAGTSGYNEQFF. Written as DNA, the CDR3 is TGCGCCAGCAGCTTGGCCGGGACTAGCGGGTACAATGAGCAGTTCTTC.

V usage is TRBV4-2 and J usage is TRBJ2-1; D perhaps matches TRBD2 (5 bases). The germline CDR1 and CDR2 sequences are LGHNA and YNFKEQ. The CDR3 spans 18 residues. The V end lost 0 bases, the J end lost 4 bases, and 19 bases lay between the germline ends. As DNA, the CDR3 is TGTGCCAGCAGCCAAGATAATCGGCCTAGCAGCTTTTACAATGAGCAGTTCTTC. This encodes CASSQDNRPSSFYNEQFF.

The chain couples TRBV4-3 to TRBJ1-4; weak D call: TRBD1 (5 bases). Germline V gene lookup returns CDR1 LGHNA and CDR2 YSLEER. V lost 2 bases and J 2 bases, leaving 15 bases between the germline ends. The CDR3 length is 17 residues. CDR3 in amino acids: CASSQWDDGGTNEKLFF. DNA for the CDR3: TGCGCCAGCAGCCAATGGGACGACGGGGGGACTAATGAAAAACTGTTTTTT.

This chain connects TRBV27 to TRBJ1-5, with 10 positions matching TRBD1. Germline V gives CDR1 MNHEY, CDR2 SMNVEV (reference sequence). This CDR3 has 17 amino acids. After removal of 5 bases from V and 5 bases from J, the junction contained 12 bases not matched to a gene. The CDR3 sequence is CASSRLYRDRGDQPQHF. Here the CDR3 DNA reads TGTGCCAGCAGTCGACTTTACAGGGACAGGGGTGATCAGCCCCAGCATTTT.

This chain links TRBV6-4 with TRBJ1-1; no definite D call. The V gene's germline CDR1 is MRHNA and CDR2 SNTAGT. The CDR3 spans 11 residues. The ends were cut back, 1 base at V and 6 bases at J, with 3 bases in the middle. DNA of the CDR3: TGTGCCAGCAGTGACTTCGCTGAAGCTTTCTTT. This sequence encodes CASSDFAEAFF.

This clone was seen a single time. This chain connects TRBV10-3 to TRBJ2-1; D is possibly TRBD2 (5 bases). Trimming shortened V by 5 bases and J by 5 bases, and 13 bases separated the two germline ends. The CDR3 totals 14 residues. Germline assignment: CDR1 ENHRY and CDR2 SYGVKD. The CDR3, as DNA: TGTGCCATCAGTACTAGTGAAGCACACAATGAGCAGTTCTTC. This codes for CAISTSEAHNEQFF.